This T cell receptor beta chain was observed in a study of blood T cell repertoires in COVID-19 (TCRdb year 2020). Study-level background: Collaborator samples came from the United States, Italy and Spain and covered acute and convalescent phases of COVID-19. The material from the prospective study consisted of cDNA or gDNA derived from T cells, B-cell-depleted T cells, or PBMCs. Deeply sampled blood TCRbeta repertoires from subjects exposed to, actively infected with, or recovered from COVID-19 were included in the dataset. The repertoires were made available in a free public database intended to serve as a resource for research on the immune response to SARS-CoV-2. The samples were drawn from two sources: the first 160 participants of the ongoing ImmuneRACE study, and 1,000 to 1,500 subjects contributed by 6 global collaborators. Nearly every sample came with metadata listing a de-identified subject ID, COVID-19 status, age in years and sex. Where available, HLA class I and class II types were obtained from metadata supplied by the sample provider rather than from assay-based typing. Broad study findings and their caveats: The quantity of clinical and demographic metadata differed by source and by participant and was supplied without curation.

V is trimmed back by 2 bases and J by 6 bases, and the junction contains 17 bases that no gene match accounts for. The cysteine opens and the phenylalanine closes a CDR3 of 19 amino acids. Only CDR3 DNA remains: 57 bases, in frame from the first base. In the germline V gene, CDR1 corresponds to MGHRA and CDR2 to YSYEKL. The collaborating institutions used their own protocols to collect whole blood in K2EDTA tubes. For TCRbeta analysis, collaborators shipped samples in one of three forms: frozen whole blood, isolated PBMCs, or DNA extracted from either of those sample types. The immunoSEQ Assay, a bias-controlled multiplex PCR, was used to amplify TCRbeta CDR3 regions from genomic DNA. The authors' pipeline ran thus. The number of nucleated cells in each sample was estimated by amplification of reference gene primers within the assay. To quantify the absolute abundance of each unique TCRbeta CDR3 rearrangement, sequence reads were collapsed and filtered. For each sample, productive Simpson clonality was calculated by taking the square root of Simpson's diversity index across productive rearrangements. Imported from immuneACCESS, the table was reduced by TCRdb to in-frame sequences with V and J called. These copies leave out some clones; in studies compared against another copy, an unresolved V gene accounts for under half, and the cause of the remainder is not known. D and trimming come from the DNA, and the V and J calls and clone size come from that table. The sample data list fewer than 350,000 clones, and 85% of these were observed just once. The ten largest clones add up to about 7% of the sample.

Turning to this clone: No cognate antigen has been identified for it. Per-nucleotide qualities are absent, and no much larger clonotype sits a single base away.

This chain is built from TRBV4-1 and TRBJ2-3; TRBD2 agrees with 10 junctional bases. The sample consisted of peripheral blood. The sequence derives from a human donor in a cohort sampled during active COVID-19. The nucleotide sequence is TGCGCCAGCAGCCAACCCTCCCGGGGGGAACTAGCGGGGAGGGATACGCAGTATTTT. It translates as CASSQPSRGELAGRDTQYF.